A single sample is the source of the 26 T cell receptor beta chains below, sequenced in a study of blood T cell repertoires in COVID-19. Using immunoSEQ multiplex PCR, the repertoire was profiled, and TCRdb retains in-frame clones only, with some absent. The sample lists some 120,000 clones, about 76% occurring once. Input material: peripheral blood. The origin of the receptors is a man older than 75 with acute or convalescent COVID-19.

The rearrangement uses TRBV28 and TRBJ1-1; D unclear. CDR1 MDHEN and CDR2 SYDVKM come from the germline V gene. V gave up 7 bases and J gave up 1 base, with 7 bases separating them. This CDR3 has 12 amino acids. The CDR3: CASINKNTEAFF. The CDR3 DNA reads TGTGCCAGCATTAACAAGAACACTGAAGCTTTCTTT.

The CDR3 DNA sequence: TGTGCCAGTAGCTTTGACAGAACCTACGAGCAGTACTTC. Its translation: CASSFDRTYEQYF. The V call is TRBV19, the J call TRBJ2-7; D perhaps matches TRBD1 (5 bases). Germline V lookup: CDR1 LNHDA, CDR2 SQIVND (reference sequence). Trimming removed 6 bases at V and 2 bases at J, with 11 bases between. The CDR3 has 13 amino acids.

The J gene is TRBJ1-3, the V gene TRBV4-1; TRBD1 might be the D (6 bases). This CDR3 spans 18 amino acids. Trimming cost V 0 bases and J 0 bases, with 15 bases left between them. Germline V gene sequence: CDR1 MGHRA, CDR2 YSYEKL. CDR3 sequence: CASSQEPRGASSGNTIYF. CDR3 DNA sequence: TGCGCCAGCAGCCAAGAACCTCGGGGGGCCAGCTCTGGAAACACCATATATTTT.

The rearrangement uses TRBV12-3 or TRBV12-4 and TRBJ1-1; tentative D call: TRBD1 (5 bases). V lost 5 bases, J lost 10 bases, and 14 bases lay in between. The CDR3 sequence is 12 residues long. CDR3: CASSQRQYAAFF. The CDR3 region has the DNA TGTGCCAGCAGTCAGAGACAGTATGCAGCTTTCTTT.

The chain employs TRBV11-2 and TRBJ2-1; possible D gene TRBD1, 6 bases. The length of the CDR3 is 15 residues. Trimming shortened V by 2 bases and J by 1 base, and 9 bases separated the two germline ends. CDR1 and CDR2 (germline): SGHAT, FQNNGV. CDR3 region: CASSLRQASYNEQFF. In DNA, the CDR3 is TGTGCCAGCAGCTTACGACAGGCATCCTACAATGAGCAGTTCTTC.

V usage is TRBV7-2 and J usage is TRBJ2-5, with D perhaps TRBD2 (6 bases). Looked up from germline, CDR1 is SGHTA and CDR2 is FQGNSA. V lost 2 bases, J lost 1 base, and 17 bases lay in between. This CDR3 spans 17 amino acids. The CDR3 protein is CASSLLRGLGRQETQYF. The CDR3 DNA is TGTGCCAGCAGCTTACTTCGGGGGTTAGGGCGCCAAGAGACCCAGTACTTC.

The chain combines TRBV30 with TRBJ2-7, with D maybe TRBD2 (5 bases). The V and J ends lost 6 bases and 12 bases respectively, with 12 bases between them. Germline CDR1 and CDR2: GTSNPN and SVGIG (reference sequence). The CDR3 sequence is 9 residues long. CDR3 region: CACGIAAYF. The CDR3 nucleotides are TGTGCCTGCGGGATAGCAGCGTACTTC.

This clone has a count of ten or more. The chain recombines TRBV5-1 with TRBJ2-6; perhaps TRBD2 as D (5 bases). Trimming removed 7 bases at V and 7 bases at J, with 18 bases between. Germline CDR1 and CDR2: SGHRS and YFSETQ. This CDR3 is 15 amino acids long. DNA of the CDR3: TGCGCCAGCTTCCCCTCTGAGGGTTACGCCAACGTCCTGACTTTC. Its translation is CASFPSEGYANVLTF.

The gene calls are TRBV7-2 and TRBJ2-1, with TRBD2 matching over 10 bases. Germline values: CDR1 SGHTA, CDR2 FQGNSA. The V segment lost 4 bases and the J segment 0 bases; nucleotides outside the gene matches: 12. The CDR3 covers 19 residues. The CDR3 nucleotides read TGTGCCAGCAGCTCTCGGGGGCTAGCGGGGGCGAGCTCCTACAATGAGCAGTTCTTC. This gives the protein CASSSRGLAGASSYNEQFF.

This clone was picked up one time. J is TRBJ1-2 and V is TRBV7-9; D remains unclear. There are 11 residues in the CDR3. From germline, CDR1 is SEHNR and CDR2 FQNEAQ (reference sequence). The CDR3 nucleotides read TGTGCTCTTAGGAGAAACTATGGCTACACCTTC. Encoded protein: CALRRNYGYTF. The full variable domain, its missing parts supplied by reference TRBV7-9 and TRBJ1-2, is DTGVSQNPRHKITKRGQNVTFRCDPISEHNRLYWYRQTLGQGPEFLTYFQNEAQLEKSRLLSDRFSAERPKGSFSTLEIQRTEQGDSAMYLCALRRNYGYTFGSGTRLTVV.

CDR3 loop: CASSPATDRGRPGETQYF. The CDR3 bases are TGTGCCAGCAGCCCTGCCACGGACAGGGGGCGACCGGGAGAGACCCAGTACTTC. This chain uses TRBV5-6 with TRBJ2-5, with TRBD1 identical over 11 bases. The germline V gene encodes CDR1 SGHDT and CDR2 YYEEEE. The CDR3 has 18 residues. Trimming removed 4 bases from V and 4 bases from J; junction bases left unmatched: 15.

The CDR3 nucleotides are TGTGCCAGCTCACCGCCTGGGACAGACTACAATGAGCAGTTCTTC. Encoded protein: CASSPPGTDYNEQFF. This chain links TRBV18 with TRBJ2-1; 7 bases line up with TRBD1. Germline V gives CDR1 KGHSH, CDR2 LQKENI. V gave up 3 bases and J gave up 3 bases; unmatched junction bases: 5. The CDR3 is made up of 15 amino acids.

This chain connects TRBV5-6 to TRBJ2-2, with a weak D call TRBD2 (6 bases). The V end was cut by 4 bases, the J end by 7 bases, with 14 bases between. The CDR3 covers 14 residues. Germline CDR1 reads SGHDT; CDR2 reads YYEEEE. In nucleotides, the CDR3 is TGTGCCAGCAGCGTGCCACTAGCAGTCGGGGAGCTGTTTTTT. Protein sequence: CASSVPLAVGELFF.

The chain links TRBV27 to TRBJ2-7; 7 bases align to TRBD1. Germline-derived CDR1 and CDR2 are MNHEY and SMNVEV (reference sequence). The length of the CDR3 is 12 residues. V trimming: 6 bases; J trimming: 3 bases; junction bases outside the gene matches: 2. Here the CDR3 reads CASSRTGYEQYF. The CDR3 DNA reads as TGTGCCAGCAGCCGGACAGGCTACGAGCAGTACTTC.

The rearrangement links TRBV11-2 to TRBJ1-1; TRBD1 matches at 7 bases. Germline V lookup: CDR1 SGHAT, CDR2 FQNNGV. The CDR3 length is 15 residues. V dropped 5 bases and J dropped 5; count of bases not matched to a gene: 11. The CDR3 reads CASSRAQGRGTEAFF. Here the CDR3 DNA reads TGTGCCAGCAGCCGGGCACAGGGGCGCGGGACTGAAGCTTTCTTT. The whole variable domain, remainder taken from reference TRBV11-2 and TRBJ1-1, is EAGVAQSPRYKIIEKRQSVAFWCNPISGHATLYWYQQILGQGPKLLIQFQNNGVVDDSQLPKDRFSAERLKGVDSTLKIQPAKLEDSAVYLCASSRAQGRGTEAFFGQGTRLTVV.

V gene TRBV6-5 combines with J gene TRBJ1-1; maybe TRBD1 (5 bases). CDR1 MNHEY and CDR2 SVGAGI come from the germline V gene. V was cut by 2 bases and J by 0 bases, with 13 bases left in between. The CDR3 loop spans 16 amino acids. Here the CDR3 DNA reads TGTGCCAGCAGTTACAACCGACAGATCGTGAACACTGAAGCTTTCTTT. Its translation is CASSYNRQIVNTEAFF.

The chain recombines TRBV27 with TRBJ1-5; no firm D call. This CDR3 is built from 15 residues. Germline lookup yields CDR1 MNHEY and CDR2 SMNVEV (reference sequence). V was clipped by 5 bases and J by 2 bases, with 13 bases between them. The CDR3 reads CASSARGVGNQPQHF. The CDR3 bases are TGTGCCAGCAGTGCGCGGGGAGTGGGCAATCAGCCCCAGCATTTT.

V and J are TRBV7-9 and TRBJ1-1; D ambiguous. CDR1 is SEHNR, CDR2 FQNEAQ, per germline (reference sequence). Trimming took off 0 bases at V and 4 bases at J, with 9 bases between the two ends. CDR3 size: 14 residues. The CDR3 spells CASSLASMATEAFF. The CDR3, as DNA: TGTGCCAGCAGCTTAGCTTCAATGGCCACTGAAGCTTTCTTT.

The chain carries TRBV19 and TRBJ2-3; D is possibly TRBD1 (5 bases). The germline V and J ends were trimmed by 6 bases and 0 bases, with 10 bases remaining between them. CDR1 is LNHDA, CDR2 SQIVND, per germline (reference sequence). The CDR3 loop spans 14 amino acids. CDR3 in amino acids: CASRKGLSTDTQYF. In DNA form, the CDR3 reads TGTGCCAGTAGGAAGGGGCTTAGCACAGATACGCAGTATTTT.

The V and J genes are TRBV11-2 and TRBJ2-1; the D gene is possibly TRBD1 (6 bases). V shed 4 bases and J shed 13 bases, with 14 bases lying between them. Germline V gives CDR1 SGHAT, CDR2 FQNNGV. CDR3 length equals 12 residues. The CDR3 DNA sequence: TGTGCCAGCAGCTCCCCCAGGGGAAGCCAGTTCTTC. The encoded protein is CASSSPRGSQFF.

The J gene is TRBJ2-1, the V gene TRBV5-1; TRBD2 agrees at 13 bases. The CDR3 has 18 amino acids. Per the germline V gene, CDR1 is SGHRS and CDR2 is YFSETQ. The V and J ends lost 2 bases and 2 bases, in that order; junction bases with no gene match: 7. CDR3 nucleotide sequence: TGCGCCAGCAGCTTCCTCACTAGCGGGGGGGGAACCTACAATGAGCAGTTCTTC. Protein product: CASSFLTSGGGTYNEQFF. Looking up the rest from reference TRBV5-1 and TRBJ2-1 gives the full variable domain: KAGVTQTPRYLIKTRGQQVTLSCSPISGHRSVSWYQQTPGQGLQFLFEYFSETQRNKGNFPGRFSGRQFSNSRSEMNVSTLELGDSALYLCASSFLTSGGGTYNEQFFGPGTRLTVL.

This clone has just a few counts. For the CDR3, the DNA is TGTGCCAGCAGCCCACCATACAGGGTCTCCTACAATGAGCAGTTCTTC. Its protein is CASSPPYRVSYNEQFF. This chain joins TRBV7-9 and TRBJ2-1, with D possibly matching TRBD1 (6 bases). The germline V gene encodes CDR1 SEHNR and CDR2 FQNEAQ (reference sequence). V lost 5 bases and J lost 0, with 14 bases in between. The CDR3 totals 16 residues.

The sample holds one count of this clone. The CDR3 coding sequence is TGCGCCAGCAGCCCAGGGACAGGGGCGGCGCAAGGCTCTGGGGCCAACGTCCTGACTTTC. Translation gives CASSPGTGAAQGSGANVLTF. The chain couples TRBV5-1 to TRBJ2-6, with 10 bases fitting TRBD1. Germline V CDR1 and CDR2: SGHRS, YFSETQ. The CDR3 covers 20 residues. After removal of 4 bases from V and 0 bases from J, the junction contained 13 bases not matched to a gene.

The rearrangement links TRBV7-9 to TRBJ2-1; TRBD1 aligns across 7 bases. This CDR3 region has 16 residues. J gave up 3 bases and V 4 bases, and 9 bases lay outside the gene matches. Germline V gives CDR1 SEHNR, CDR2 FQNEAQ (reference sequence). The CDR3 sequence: CASSSQDRPYYNEQFF. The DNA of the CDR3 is TGTGCCAGCAGCTCACAGGACAGGCCATACTACAATGAGCAGTTCTTC.

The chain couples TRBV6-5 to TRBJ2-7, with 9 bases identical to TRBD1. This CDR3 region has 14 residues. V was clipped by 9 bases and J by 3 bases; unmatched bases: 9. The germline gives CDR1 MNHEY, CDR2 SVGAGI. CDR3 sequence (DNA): TGTGCCAGTCAATCACAGGGGGCAATCTACGAGCAGTACTTC. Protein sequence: CASQSQGAIYEQYF.

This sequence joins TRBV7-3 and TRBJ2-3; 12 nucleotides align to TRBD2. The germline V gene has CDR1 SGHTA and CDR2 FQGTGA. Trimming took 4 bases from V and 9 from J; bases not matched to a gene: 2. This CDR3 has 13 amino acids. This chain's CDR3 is CASSSGTSGTQYF. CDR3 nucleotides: TGTGCCAGCAGCTCGGGGACTAGCGGGACGCAGTATTTT. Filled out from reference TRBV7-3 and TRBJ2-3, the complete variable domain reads GAGVSQTPSNKVTEKGKYVELRCDPISGHTALYWYRQSLGQGPEFLIYFQGTGAADDSGLPNDRFFAVRPEGSVSTLKIQRTERGDSAVYLCASSSGTSGTQYFGPGTRLTVL.